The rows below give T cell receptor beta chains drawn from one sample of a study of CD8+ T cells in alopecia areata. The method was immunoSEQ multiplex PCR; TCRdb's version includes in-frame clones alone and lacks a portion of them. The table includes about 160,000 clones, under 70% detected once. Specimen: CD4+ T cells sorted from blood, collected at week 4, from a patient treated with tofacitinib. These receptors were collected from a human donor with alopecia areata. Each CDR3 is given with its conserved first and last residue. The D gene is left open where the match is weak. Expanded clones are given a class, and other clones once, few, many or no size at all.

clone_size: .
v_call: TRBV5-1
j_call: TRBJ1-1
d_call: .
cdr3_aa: CASSAQGANTEAFF
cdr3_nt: TGCGCCAGCAGCGCACAGGGTGCGAACACTGAAGCTTTCTTT

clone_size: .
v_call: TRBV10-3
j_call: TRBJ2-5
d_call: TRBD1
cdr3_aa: CAIRDRNQETQYF
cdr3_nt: TGTGCCATCAGGGACAGGAACCAAGAGACCCAGTACTTC

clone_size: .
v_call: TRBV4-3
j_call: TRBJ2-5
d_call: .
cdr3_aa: CASSQRLGETQYF
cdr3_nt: TGCGCCAGCAGCCAAAGACTAGGAGAGACCCAGTACTTC

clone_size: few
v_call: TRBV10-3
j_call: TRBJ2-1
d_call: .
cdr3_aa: CAIGQGGRGEQFF
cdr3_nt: TGTGCCATCGGGCAGGGGGGACGTGGGGAGCAGTTCTTC

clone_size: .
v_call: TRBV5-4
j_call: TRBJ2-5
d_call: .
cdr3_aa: CASSRDGQGETQYF
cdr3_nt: TGTGCCAGCAGTAGGGACGGCCAAGGGGAGACCCAGTACTTC

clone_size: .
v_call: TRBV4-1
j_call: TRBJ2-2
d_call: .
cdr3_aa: CASSHLGAIKELFF
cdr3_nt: TGCGCCAGCAGCCACCTCGGGGCCATTAAGGAGCTGTTTTTT

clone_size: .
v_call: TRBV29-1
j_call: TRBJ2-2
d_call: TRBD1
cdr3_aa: CSAAPGGDTGELFF
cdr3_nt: TGCAGCGCGGCCCCAGGGGGCGACACCGGGGAGCTGTTTTTT

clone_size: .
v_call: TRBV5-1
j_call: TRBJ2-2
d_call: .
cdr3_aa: CASSRWTGELFF
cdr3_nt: TGCGCCAGCAGCCGCTGGACCGGGGAGCTGTTTTTT

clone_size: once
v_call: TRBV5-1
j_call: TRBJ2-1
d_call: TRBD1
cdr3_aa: CASSHSGTGDNEQFF
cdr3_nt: TGCGCCAGCAGCCACTCCGGGACAGGGGACAATGAGCAGTTCTTC

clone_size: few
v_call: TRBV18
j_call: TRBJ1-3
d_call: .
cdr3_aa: CASSNARSGNTIYF
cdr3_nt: TGTGCCAGCTCTAATGCTCGGTCTGGAAACACCATATATTTT

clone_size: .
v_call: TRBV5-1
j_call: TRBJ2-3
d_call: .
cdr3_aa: CASSLSPGGVPTDTQYF
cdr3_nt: TGCGCCAGCAGCTTGAGTCCTGGCGGGGTCCCCACAGATACGCAGTATTTT

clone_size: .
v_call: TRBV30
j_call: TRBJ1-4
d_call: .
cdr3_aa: CAWSIGLNEKLFF
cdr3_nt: TGTGCCTGGAGTATCGGCCTTAATGAAAAACTGTTTTTT

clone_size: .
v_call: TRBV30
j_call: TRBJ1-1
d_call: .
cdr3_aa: CAWKRHNTEAFF
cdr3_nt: TGTGCCTGGAAGCGGCATAACACTGAAGCTTTCTTT

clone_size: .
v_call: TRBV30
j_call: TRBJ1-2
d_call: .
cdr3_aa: CAWSPRIIMGYGYTF
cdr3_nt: TGTGCCTGGAGTCCCCGGATCATTATGGGCTATGGCTACACCTTC

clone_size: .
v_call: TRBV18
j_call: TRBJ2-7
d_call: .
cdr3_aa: CASSGQSYEQYF
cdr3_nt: TGTGCCAGCTCGGGGCAATCCTACGAGCAGTACTTC

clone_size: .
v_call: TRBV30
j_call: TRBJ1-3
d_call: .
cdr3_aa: CAWSPNRSGNTIYF
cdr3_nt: TGTGCCTGGAGCCCAAACCGTTCTGGAAACACCATATATTTT

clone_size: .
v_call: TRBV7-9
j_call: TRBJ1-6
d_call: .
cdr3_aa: CASSYKDSYNSPLHF
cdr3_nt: TGTGCCAGCAGCTACAAGGACAGTTATAATTCACCCCTCCACTTT

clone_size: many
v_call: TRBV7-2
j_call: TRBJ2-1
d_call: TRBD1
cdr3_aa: CASSSQGAGNEQFF
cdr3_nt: TGTGCCAGCAGCTCACAGGGGGCAGGCAATGAGCAGTTCTTC

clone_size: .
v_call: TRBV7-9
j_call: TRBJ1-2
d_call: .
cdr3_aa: CASSPTGGTYGYTF
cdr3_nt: TGTGCCAGCAGCCCGACGGGCGGAACTTATGGCTACACCTTC

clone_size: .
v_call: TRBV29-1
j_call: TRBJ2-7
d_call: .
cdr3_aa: CSVWLGTSTYEQYF
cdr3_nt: TGCAGCGTTTGGTTGGGGACATCGACCTACGAGCAGTACTTC

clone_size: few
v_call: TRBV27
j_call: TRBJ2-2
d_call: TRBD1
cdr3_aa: CASSQDRGPSTGELFF
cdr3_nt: TGTGCCAGCAGTCAAGACAGGGGGCCCAGCACCGGGGAGCTGTTTTTT

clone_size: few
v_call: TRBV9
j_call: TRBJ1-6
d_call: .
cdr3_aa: CASSASGGGGGSSYNSPLHF
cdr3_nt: TGTGCCAGCAGCGCATCCGGAGGAGGGGGTGGTAGCTCCTATAATTCACCCCTCCACTTT

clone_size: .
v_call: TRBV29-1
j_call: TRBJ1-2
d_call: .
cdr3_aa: CSVQASRPTGGYTF
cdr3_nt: TGCAGCGTTCAGGCCTCCAGGCCAACCGGTGGCTACACCTTC

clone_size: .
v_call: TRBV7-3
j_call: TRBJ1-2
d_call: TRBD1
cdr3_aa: CASSLLRWTGDNYGYTF
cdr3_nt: TGTGCCAGCAGCTTACTACGTTGGACAGGGGATAACTATGGCTACACCTTC

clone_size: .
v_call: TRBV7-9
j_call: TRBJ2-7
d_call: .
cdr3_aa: CASSPEDRGYEQYF
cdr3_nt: TGTGCCAGCAGCCCTGAGGACAGAGGCTACGAGCAGTACTTC

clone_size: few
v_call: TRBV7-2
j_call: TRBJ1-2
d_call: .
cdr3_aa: CASSLNSINYGYTF
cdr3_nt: TGTGCCAGCAGCTTAAACAGTATCAACTATGGCTACACCTTC

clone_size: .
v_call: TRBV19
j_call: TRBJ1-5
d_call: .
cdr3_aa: CASSIEAQGRQPQHF
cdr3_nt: TGTGCCAGTAGTATCGAGGCGCAGGGTAGGCAGCCCCAGCATTTT

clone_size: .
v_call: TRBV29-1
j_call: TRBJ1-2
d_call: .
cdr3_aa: CSVEDSGYTF
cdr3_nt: TGCAGCGTTGAGGACTCTGGCTACACCTTC

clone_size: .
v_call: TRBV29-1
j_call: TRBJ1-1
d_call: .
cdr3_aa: CSVEPTQGTEAFF
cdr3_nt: TGCAGCGTTGAGCCCACCCAGGGCACTGAAGCTTTCTTT

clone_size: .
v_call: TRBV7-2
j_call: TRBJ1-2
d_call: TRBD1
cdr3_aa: CASSTTGGGGYTF
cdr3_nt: TGTGCCAGCAGCACGACAGGGGGCGGGGGCTACACCTTC

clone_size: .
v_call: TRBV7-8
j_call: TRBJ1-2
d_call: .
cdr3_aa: CASESAYGYTF
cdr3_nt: TGTGCCAGCGAAAGCGCCTATGGCTACACCTTC

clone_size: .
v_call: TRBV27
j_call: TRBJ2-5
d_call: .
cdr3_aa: CASSSRPGETQYF
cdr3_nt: TGTGCCAGCAGTTCACGGCCTGGGGAGACCCAGTACTTC

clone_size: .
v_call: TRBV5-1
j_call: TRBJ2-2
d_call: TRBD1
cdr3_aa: CASSSRGQNTGELFF
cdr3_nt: TGCGCCAGCAGCTCCAGGGGGCAGAACACCGGGGAGCTGTTTTTT

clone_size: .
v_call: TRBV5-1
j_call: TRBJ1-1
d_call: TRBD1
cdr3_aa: CASSWTGTMNTEAFF
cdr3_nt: TGCGCCAGCAGCTGGACAGGGACAATGAACACTGAAGCTTTCTTT

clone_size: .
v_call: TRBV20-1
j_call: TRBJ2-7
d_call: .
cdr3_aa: CSAGRTYEQYF
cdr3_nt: TGCAGTGCTGGCCGAACCTACGAGCAGTACTTC

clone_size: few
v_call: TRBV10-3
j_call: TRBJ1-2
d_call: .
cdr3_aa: CAISESAHRTYGYTF
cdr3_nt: TGTGCCATCAGTGAGTCAGCCCACAGGACCTATGGCTACACCTTC

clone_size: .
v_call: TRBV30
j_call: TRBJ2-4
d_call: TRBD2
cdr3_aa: CAWSVAGEGIQYF
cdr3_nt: TGTGCCTGGAGTGTAGCGGGGGAGGGCATTCAGTACTTC

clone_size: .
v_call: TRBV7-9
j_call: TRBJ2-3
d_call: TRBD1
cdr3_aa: CASSLGQGADTQYF
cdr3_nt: TGTGCCAGCAGCCTCGGACAGGGCGCAGATACGCAGTATTTT

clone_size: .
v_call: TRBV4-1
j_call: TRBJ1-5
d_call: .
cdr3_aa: CASSPRQERNQPQHF
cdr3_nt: TGCGCCAGCAGCCCCCGGCAGGAGCGCAATCAGCCCCAGCATTTT

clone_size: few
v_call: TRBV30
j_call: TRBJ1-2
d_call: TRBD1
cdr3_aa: CAWSRGTGRERGYTF
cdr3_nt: TGTGCCTGGAGTCGCGGGACAGGGAGGGAAAGGGGCTACACCTTC

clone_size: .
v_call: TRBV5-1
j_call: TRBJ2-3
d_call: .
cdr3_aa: CASSPGPTDTQYF
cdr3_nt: TGCGCCAGCAGCCCCGGGCCCACAGATACGCAGTATTTT

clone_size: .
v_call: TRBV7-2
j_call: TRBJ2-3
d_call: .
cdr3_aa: CASSLPDTQYF
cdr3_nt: TGTGCCAGCAGCTTACCAGATACGCAGTATTTT

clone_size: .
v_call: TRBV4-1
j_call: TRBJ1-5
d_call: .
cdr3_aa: CASSLLGQGHQPQHF
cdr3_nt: TGCGCCAGCAGTTTACTCGGCCAGGGTCATCAGCCCCAGCATTTT

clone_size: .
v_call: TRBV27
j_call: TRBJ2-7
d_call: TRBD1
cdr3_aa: CASSFEARQGVHEQYF
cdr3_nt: TGTGCCAGCAGTTTTGAAGCCAGACAGGGGGTTCACGAGCAGTACTTC

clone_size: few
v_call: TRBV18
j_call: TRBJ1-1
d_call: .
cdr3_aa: CASSPQTGNTEAFF
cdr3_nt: TGTGCCAGCTCTCCCCAGACAGGGAACACTGAAGCTTTCTTT

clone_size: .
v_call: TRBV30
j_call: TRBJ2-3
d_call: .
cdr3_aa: CAWRMAAWADTQYF
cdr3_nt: TGTGCCTGGAGAATGGCGGCCTGGGCAGATACGCAGTATTTT

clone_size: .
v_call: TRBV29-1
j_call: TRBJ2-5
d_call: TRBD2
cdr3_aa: CSVDAGTSGGESLFAQYF
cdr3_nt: TGCAGCGTAGATGCCGGGACTAGCGGGGGGGAATCGCTCTTCGCCCAGTACTTC

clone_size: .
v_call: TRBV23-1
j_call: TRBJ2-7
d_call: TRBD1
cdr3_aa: CATRQGSYEQYF
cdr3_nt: TGCGCCACAAGACAGGGATCCTACGAGCAGTACTTC

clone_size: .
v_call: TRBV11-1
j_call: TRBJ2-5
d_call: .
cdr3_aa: CASSSGTLMYQETQYF
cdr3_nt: TGTGCCAGCAGCTCTGGGACTCTCATGTACCAAGAGACCCAGTACTTC